This T cell receptor beta chain was obtained from a study of early T cells in non-severe SARS-CoV-2 infection (dated by TCRdb to about 2021). Looking at the study overall: Because TCR sequencing relied on bulk RNA taken from unsorted whole blood, pairing of alpha and beta chains was not possible. General conclusions and limits of the study: VDJdb matching was skewed toward anti-spike CD8 responses and likely underestimated virus-specific expansions by missing private and CD4 specificities.

On this clonotype: The antigen it binds to is not known. Per-base qualities were not stored, and no clone one base away is much larger.

The study was a case-control design nested within a healthcare worker cohort in London, UK, with weekly nasopharyngeal swab PCR tests and blood sampling. Healthcare workers were enrolled in the week of the UK lockdown, from 23 to 31 March 2020, and were followed every week for up to roughly 16 weeks. Libraries were built with 5' RACE. The listed sequencing device is NextSeq 500. Unique molecular identifiers were attached to individual cDNA molecules in the TCR library protocol so that sequencing error and PCR bias could be corrected. Both TCR alpha and beta chains were sequenced, and tight co-correlation was observed between alpha and beta sequence abundances in each sample. The authors' pipeline ran thus. Decombinator V4 was used to perform V gene, J gene and CDR3 annotation of TCR sequences. Expanded TCRs were defined as changing significantly between any two time points under a Poisson model with p below 0.0001. TCR abundances were normalised to the total number of TCRs sequenced in each sample and reported as counts per million. VDJdb, accessed 1 November 2021, was searched for CMV, EBV and SARS-CoV-2 annotated TCRs, excluding TCRs annotated for multiple antigens. TCRdb reprocessed the public reads (quality trimming at Q25 with fastp, clone calling with MiXCR) and kept in-frame beta chains. Here each entry gathers all rows of one CDR3 protein and keeps the most common genes and DNA. TCRdb, not the authors, supplied the V and J calls. Recorded for this sample are 60,000 to 70,000 distinct CDR3 sequences; 4.9% of them occurred a single time. 4.9% of the sample is in the top ten clones.

Source material: whole blood. The TCR comes from an adult who was a healthcare worker with PCR-confirmed SARS-CoV-2 infection or an uninfected control (not recorded which).

CDR3 protein: CAWSVSSNEQFF. The nucleotides are TGTGCCTGGAGTGTAAGTTCGAATGAGCAGTTCTTC. Rearrangement joined TRBV30 to TRBJ2-1, with the D gene call left open. Trimming removed 0 bases from V and 7 bases from J, leaving 7 bases between the germline ends. The CDR3, from cysteine to phenylalanine, totals 12 residues. Just CDR3 DNA is preserved here, 36 bases in frame from base 1. Taken from the germline V gene (reference sequence), the CDR1 and CDR2 loops are GTSNPN and SVGIG. The CDR3, completed at both ends by the reference TRBV30 and TRBJ2-1 genes, gives the full variable domain SQTIHQWPATLVQPVGSPLSLECTVEGTSNPNLYWYRQAAGRGLQLLFYSVGIGQISSEVPQNLSASRPQDRQFILSSKKLLLSDSGFYLCAWSVSSNEQFFGPGTRLTVL.